This TCR beta chain was sequenced in a study of T cells in localized non-small cell lung cancer. Whole-study findings and limits: Compared with tumor, uninvolved adjacent lung displayed greater T cell clonality, ranking highest overall. Heterogeneity remains possible because sequencing was limited to only one tumor region.

V lost 6 bases and J 10 bases, leaving 13 bases between the germline ends. This CDR3 is built from 12 residues. Per the germline V gene, CDR1 is LNHDA and CDR2 is SQIVND (reference sequence). Here immunoSEQ multiplex PCR was the method, and the copy in TCRdb shows in-frame clones only, minus some. In the table there are 25,000 to 30,000 clones, approximately 85% of which are singletons. About this clone: No antigen is known for it.

This specimen consisted of peripheral blood, obtained before any cancer treatment. This chain uses TRBV19 with TRBJ2-1, with D tentatively TRBD1 (5 bases). This clonotype originated in a woman aged 40-69 years with stage I lung adenocarcinoma. CDR3 sequence (DNA): TGTGCCAGTAGCATGTTCAGGGCGGAGCAGTTCTTC. It codes for CASSMFRAEQFF.